Listed below are T cell receptor beta chains from one sample, sequenced in a study of post-analysis software for immune sequencing data. TCRdb reprocessed the PCR reads via MiXCR and lists one record per CDR3 protein. This table has about 460,000 distinct CDR3 sequences, around 40% appearing once. The specimen sequenced was blood. The receptors stem from a girl aged 5 to 17 with multiple sclerosis. The conserved cysteine and the conserved F or W are not part of the CDR3 here.

j_call | v_call | cdr3_aa
TRBJ2-2 | TRBV10-3 | AISGVRTNTGELF
TRBJ2-1 | TRBV20-1 | SARSAAYNEQF
TRBJ1-1 | TRBV3-1 | ASSPDGLNTEAF
TRBJ2-3 | TRBV7-8 | ASSWVADTQY
TRBJ2-4 | TRBV2 | ASSERWGQY
TRBJ2-7 | TRBV5-1 | ARGVGDIEQY
TRBJ1-3 | TRBV7-9 | ASSRRPPGARVSGNTIY
TRBJ2-5 | TRBV12-3/TRBV12-4 | ASSLTDREETQY
TRBJ2-7 | TRBV4-2 | ASSQDLLDREQY
TRBJ2-7 | TRBV7-9 | ASSPLKGTLGHEQY